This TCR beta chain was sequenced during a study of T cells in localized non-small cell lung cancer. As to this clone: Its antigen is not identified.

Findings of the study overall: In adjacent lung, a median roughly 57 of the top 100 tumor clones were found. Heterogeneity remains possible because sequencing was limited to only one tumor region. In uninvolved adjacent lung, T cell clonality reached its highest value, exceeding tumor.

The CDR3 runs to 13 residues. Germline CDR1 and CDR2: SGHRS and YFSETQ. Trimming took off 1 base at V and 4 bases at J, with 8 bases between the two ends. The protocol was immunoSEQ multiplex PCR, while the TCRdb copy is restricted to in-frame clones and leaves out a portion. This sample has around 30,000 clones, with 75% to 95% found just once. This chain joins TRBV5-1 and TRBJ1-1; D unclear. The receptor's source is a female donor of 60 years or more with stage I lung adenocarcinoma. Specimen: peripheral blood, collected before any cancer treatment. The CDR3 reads CASSLNGGTEAFF. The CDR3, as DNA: TGCGCCAGCAGCTTGAATGGCGGCACTGAAGCTTTCTTT.